The clone carrying this T cell receptor beta chain appeared a few times. This sample is drawn from a study of blood T cells in healthy people across ages. CDR1 and CDR2 (germline): SQVTM, ANQGSEA. Between the trimmed V and J ends, which lost 5 bases and 3 bases, there was a span of 13 bases. The CDR3 covers 14 residues. Then a second PCR, running roughly 6 to 12 cycles, was carried out with a sample-barcoded 5' primer and a J-beta primer mix. TCRdb re-called the 5' RACE reads with MiXCR, one entry per CDR3 protein. The sample shows about 670,000 distinct CDR3 sequences, roughly half of them seen only once.

The source of this sequence is an elderly woman in good health. Sequenced input: blood. The J gene is TRBJ2-2, the V gene TRBV29-1, with D uncertain. The CDR3 nucleotides are TGCAGCGTTTCCTTAACAGTGGACACCGGGGAGCTGTTTTTT. Translated: CSVSLTVDTGELFF.